This T cell receptor (beta chain) is drawn from a study of shared T cell receptors in the human thymus. Assay: immunoSEQ multiplex PCR; the TCRdb copy retains only in-frame clones and omits some. The table lists roughly 550,000 clones, approximately 78% of them singletons. Germline CDR1 and CDR2: SGHTS and YDEGEE. CDR3 length equals 14 residues. These data also formed part of another study, on human thymus T cells. That work states: Related research examined unrelated individuals and reported that their thymic repertoires overlapped highly.

This sequence originates from a boy in the first two years of life with a congenital heart defect. The source material was thymocytes. The rearrangement links TRBV5-8 to TRBJ2-3; D might be TRBD1 (6 bases). CDR3 residues: CATPGERFTDTQYF. DNA of the CDR3: TGTGCTACCCCAGGGGAACGTTTTACAGATACGCAGTATTTT.